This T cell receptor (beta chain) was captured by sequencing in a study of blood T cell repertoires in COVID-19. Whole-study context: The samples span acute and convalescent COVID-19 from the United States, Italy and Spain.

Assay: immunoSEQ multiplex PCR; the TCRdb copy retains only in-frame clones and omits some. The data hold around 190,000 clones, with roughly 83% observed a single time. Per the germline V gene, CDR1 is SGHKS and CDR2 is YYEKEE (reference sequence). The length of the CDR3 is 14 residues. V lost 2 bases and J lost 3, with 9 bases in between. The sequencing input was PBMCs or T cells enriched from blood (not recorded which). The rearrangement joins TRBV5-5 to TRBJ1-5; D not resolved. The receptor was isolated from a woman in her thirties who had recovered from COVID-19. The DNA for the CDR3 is TGTGCCAGCAGCTTTTCACAGAACAATCAGCCCCAGCATTTT. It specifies CASSFSQNNQPQHF.